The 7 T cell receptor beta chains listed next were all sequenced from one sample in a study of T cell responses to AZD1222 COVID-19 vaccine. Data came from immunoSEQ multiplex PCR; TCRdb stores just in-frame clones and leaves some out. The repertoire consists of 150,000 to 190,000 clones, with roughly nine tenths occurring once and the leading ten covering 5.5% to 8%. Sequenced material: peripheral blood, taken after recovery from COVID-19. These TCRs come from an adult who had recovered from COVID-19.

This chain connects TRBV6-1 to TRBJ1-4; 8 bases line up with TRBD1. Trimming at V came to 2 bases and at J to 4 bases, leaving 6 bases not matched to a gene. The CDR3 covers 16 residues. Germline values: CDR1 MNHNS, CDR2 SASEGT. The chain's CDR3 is CASSEPNRGYNEKLFF. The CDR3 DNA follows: TGTGCCAGCAGTGAACCCAACAGGGGGTATAATGAAAAACTGTTTTTT.

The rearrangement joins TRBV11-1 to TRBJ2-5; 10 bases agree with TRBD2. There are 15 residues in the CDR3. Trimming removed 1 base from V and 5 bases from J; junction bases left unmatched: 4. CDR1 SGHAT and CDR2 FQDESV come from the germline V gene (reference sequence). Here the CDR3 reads CASSLGSGGAETQYF. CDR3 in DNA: TGTGCCAGCAGCTTAGGGAGCGGGGGGGCGGAGACCCAGTACTTC.

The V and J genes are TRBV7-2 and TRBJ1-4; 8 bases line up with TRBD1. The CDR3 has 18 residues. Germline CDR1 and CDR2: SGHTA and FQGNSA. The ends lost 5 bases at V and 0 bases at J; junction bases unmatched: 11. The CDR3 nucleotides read TGTGCCAGCAGCCTGGGAGGCAGGGGGCGAACAACTAATGAAAAACTGTTTTTT. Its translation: CASSLGGRGRTTNEKLFF.

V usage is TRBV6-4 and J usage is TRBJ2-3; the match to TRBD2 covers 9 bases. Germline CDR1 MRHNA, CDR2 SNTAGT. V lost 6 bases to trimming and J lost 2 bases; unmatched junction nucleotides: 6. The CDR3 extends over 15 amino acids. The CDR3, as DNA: TGTGCCAGCAGCGTTACTAGCGGGTCCACAGATACGCAGTATTTT. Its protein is CASSVTSGSTDTQYF.

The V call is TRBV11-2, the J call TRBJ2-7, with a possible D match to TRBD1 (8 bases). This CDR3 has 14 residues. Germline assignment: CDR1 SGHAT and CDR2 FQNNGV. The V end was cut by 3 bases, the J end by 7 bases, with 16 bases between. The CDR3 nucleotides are TGTGCCAGCAGCTTCCCCGGACAGGGAGGGGAGCAGTACTTC. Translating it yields CASSFPGQGGEQYF. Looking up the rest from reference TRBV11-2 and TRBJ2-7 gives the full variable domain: EAGVAQSPRYKIIEKRQSVAFWCNPISGHATLYWYQQILGQGPKLLIQFQNNGVVDDSQLPKDRFSAERLKGVDSTLKIQPAKLEDSAVYLCASSFPGQGGEQYFGPGTRLTVT.

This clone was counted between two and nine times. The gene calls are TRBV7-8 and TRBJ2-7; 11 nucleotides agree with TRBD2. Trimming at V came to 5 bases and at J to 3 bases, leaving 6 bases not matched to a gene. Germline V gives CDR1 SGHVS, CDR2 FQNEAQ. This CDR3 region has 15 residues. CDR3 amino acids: CASSPRTSGFYEQYF. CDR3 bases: TGTGCCAGCAGCCCCCGGACTAGCGGGTTCTACGAGCAGTACTTC.

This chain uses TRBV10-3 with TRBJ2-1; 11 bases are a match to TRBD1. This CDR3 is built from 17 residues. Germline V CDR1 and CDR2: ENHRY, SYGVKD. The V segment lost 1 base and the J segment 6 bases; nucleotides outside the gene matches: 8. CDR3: CAISEWSGTGGGNEQFF. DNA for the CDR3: TGTGCCATCAGTGAGTGGTCAGGGACAGGGGGGGGCAATGAGCAGTTCTTC.